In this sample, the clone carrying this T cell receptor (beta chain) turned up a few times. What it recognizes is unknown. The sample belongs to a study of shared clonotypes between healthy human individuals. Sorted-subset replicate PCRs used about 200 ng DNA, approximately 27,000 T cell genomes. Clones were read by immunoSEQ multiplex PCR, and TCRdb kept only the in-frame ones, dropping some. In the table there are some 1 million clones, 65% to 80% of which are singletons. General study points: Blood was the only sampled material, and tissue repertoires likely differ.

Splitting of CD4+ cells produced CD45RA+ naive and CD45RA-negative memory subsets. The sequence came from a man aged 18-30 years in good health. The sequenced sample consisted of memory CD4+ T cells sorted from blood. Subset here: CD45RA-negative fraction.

Here the CDR3 reads CASSLADRRSNYGYTF. The CDR3 DNA sequence: TGTGCCAGCAGCTTAGCGGACAGGAGGTCTAACTATGGCTACACCTTC. This chain connects TRBV7-9 to TRBJ1-2, with TRBD1 matching 7 bases. The junction had 4 bases not matched to a gene; V was cut back by 0 bases and J by 0 bases. From germline, CDR1 is SEHNR and CDR2 FQNEAQ (reference sequence). The CDR3 totals 16 residues. The full variable domain, in which reference TRBV7-9 and TRBJ1-2 provide the parts outside the CDR3, is DTGVSQNPRHKITKRGQNVTFRCDPISEHNRLYWYRQTLGQGPEFLTYFQNEAQLEKSRLLSDRFSAERPKGSFSTLEIQRTEQGDSAMYLCASSLADRRSNYGYTFGSGTRLTVV.